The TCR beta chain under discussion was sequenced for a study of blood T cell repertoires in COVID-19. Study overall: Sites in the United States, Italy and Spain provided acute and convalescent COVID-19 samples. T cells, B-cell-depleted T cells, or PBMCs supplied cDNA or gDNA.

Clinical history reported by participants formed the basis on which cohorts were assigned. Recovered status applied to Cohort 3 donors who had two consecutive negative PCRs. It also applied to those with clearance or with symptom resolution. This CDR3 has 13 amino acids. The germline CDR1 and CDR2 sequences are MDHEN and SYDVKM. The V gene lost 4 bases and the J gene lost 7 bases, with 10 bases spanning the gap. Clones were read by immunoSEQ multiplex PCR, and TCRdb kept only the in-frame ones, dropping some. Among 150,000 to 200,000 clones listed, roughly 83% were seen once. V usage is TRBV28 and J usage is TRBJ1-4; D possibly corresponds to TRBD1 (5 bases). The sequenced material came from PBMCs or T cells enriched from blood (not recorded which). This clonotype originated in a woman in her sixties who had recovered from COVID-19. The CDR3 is CASSSGRAEKLFF. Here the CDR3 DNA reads TGTGCCAGCAGTTCGGGCAGGGCTGAAAAACTGTTTTTT.